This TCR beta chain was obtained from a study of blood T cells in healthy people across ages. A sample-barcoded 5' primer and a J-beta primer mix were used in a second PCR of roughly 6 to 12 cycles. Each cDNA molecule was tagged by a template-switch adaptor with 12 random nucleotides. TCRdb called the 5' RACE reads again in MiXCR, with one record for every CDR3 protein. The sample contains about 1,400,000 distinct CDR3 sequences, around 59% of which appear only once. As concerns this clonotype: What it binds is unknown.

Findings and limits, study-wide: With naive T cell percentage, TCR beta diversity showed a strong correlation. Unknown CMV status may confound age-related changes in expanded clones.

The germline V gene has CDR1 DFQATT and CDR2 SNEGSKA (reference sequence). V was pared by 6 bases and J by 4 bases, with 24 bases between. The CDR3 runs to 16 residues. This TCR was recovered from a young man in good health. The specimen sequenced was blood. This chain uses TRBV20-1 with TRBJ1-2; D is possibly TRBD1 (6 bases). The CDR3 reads CSARTARPTMGYGYTF. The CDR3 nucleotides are TGCAGTGCGCGGACAGCCCGCCCCACTATGGGCTATGGCTACACCTTC.